This entry lists 20 T cell receptor beta chains sequenced from one sample in a study of blood T cell repertoires in COVID-19. The data were produced by immunoSEQ multiplex PCR, yet TCRdb's version contains in-frame clones alone and is incomplete. This sample has 250,000 to 300,000 clones, with 81% found just once. Specimen: peripheral blood. The origin of the receptors is a woman in her sixties with active or convalescent COVID-19.

The chain couples TRBV6-9 to TRBJ1-4; TRBD1 is a possible D gene (5 bases). Germline lookup yields CDR1 MNHGY and CDR2 SVAAGI. The CDR3 has 15 amino acids. The V and J ends lost 2 bases and 4 bases respectively, with 11 bases between them. The CDR3 DNA sequence: TGTGCCAGCAGTTATGGTAGGGGTAGTAATGAAAAACTGTTTTTT. Translated: CASSYGRGSNEKLFF.

A note on this clone: Additional DNA sequences in this sample encode the identical CDR3. In nucleotides, the CDR3 is TGTGCCAGCAGCGTAGGGACTAGCGGGGGGCGAGAAGAGACCCAGTACTTC. As protein: CASSVGTSGGREETQYF. This sequence joins TRBV9 and TRBJ2-5; the match to TRBD2 covers 14 bases. Germline CDR1 reads SGDLS; CDR2 reads YYNGEE. The CDR3 is 17 residues long. V was clipped by 0 bases and J by 3 bases; unmatched bases: 4.

The V gene is TRBV5-1, the J gene TRBJ1-5; 7 bases align to TRBD1. This CDR3 comprises 15 residues. Looked up from germline, CDR1 is SGHRS and CDR2 is YFSETQ. V shed 0 bases and J 7 bases; nucleotides not matched to a gene: 7. This chain's CDR3 is CASSLGSTGNQPQHF. CDR3 nucleotides: TGCGCCAGCAGCTTGGGCTCGACAGGGAACCAGCCCCAGCATTTT. Drawing the rest from reference TRBV5-1 and TRBJ1-5, the complete variable domain is KAGVTQTPRYLIKTRGQQVTLSCSPISGHRSVSWYQQTPGQGLQFLFEYFSETQRNKGNFPGRFSGRQFSNSRSEMNVSTLELGDSALYLCASSLGSTGNQPQHFGDGTRLSIL.

This clone was counted a few times. The chain is built from TRBV12-5 and TRBJ1-4; 9 bases are shared with TRBD1. This CDR3 is 15 amino acids long. From germline, CDR1 is LGHNT and CDR2 FRNRAP. Trimming cost V 4 bases and J 6 bases; bases outside gene matches: 6. The CDR3 nucleotides read TGTGCTAGTGGTTCCCCGTGGACAGGGGATGAAAAACTGTTTTTT. As protein: CASGSPWTGDEKLFF. The full variable domain, rest sourced from reference TRBV12-5 and TRBJ1-4, is DARVTQTPRHKVTEMGQEVTMRCQPILGHNTVFWYRQTMMQGLELLAYFRNRAPLDDSGMPKDRFSAEMPDATLATLKIQPSEPRDSAVYFCASGSPWTGDEKLFFGSGTQLSVL.

J is TRBJ1-2 and V is TRBV12-3 or TRBV12-4; D gene uncertain. CDR3 length equals 13 residues. With 3 bases removed from V and 2 bases from J, the gap between germline ends came to 7 bases. CDR3 nucleotides: TGTGCCAGCAGTTTGCGAGAAAACTATGGCTACACCTTC. Protein product: CASSLRENYGYTF.

Concerning this clone: The junction departs from germline at one end; a sequencing error may be responsible. V is TRBV18 and J is TRBJ2-7, with 7 bases lining up with TRBD1. Germline V gene data show CDR1 as KGHSH and CDR2 as LQKENI. The CDR3 has 14 amino acids. The CDR3 sequence: CASSPRDSVHEQYF. Here the CDR3 DNA reads TGTGCCAGCTCTCCACGGGACAGTGTCCACGAGCAGTACTTC.

This rearrangement joins TRBV4-1 to TRBJ2-3; 7 nucleotides match TRBD2. The CDR3 extends over 16 amino acids. Germline V gene sequence: CDR1 MGHRA, CDR2 YSYEKL. V dropped 0 bases and J dropped 4; count of bases not matched to a gene: 7. In nucleotides, the CDR3 is TGCGCCAGCAGCCAAGATCGCGCGGGGAGGGCAGATACGCAGTATTTT. Residues: CASSQDRAGRADTQYF.

This clone was detected only once. The gene calls are TRBV6-2 or TRBV6-3 and TRBJ2-3, with TRBD2 identical over 7 bases. Germline trimming cut 2 bases from V and 4 bases from J; bases unmatched to any gene: 3. CDR1 and CDR2 from the germline V gene are MNHEY and SVGEGT. The CDR3 contains 14 residues. The CDR3 nucleotides read TGTGCCAGCAGTTACAGTGGGGGGGCAGATACGCAGTATTTT. Translating gives CASSYSGGADTQYF.

The rearrangement uses TRBV7-8 and TRBJ2-2; D is perhaps TRBD2 (6 bases). CDR3 length: 16 residues. V lost 4 bases and J lost 2, with 14 bases in between. Germline V gives CDR1 SGHVS, CDR2 FQNEAQ. The CDR3 spells CASSYSFGGNTGELFF. In nucleotides, the CDR3 is TGTGCCAGCAGCTACAGCTTCGGGGGTAACACCGGGGAGCTGTTTTTT.

CDR3: CASSQGRLTGVNTEAFF. The CDR3 bases are TGTGCCAGCAGCCAAGGTCGGCTAACAGGGGTGAACACTGAAGCTTTCTTT. The chain uses TRBV3-1 (or the pseudogene TRBV3-2) and TRBJ1-1, with TRBD1 identical over 7 bases. After removal of 1 base from V and 0 bases from J, the junction contained 8 bases not matched to a gene. The germline V gene has CDR1 LGHDT and CDR2 YNNKEL (reference sequence). The CDR3 extends over 17 amino acids.

The genes are TRBV6-1 and TRBJ2-5, with TRBD2 matching 7 bases. With 0 bases clipped from V and 0 bases from J, the junction kept 1 base outside the gene matches. CDR3 length equals 15 residues. In germline, CDR1 is MNHNS, CDR2 SASEGT. The CDR3 nucleotides are TGTGCCAGCAGTGAAGCGCGGGGGTACCAAGAGACCCAGTACTTC. This codes for CASSEARGYQETQYF.

This chain joins TRBV5-5 and TRBJ1-6; possible D gene TRBD1, 6 bases. The CDR3 is made up of 15 amino acids. The ends were cut back, 0 bases at V and 10 bases at J, with 14 bases in the middle. The V gene's germline CDR1 is SGHKS and CDR2 YYEKEE (reference sequence). CDR3 protein: CASSLADSARSPLHF. CDR3 sequence (DNA): TGTGCCAGCAGCTTGGCGGACAGCGCCAGGTCACCCCTCCACTTT.

This clone was seen once. The rearrangement joins TRBV6-5 to TRBJ2-1, with 8 nucleotides matching TRBD2. CDR1 and CDR2 (germline): MNHEY, SVGAGI. The CDR3 sequence is 14 residues long. V was clipped by 6 bases and J by 8 bases; unmatched bases: 9. CDR3 residues: CASRSGGAFDEQFF. CDR3 in DNA: TGTGCCAGCAGGTCCGGGGGGGCCTTTGATGAGCAGTTCTTC.

The chain joins TRBV10-3 to TRBJ2-3; 7 nucleotides line up with TRBD2. CDR3 size: 14 residues. With 5 bases clipped from V and 1 base from J, the junction kept 3 bases outside the gene matches. The V gene's germline CDR1 is ENHRY and CDR2 SYGVKD. The CDR3 DNA follows: TGTGCCATCAGTCGGCTAGCGGGCACAGATACGCAGTATTTT. Amino acids: CAISRLAGTDTQYF.

The gene calls are TRBV6-4 and TRBJ1-2, with 9 bases identical to TRBD1. Germline CDR1 MRHNA, CDR2 SNTAGT. The J segment lost 4 bases and the V segment lost 9 bases, leaving 12 bases of the junction unmatched. There are 15 residues in the CDR3. CDR3 residues: CARPGQGVSSYGYTF. CDR3 DNA: TGTGCCAGACCGGGACAGGGTGTTTCGAGCTATGGCTACACCTTC.

The chain carries TRBV18 and TRBJ1-6; D unresolved. The V end lost 6 bases, the J end lost 6 bases, and 15 bases lay between the germline ends. The V gene's germline CDR1 is KGHSH and CDR2 LQKENI. This CDR3 is built from 15 residues. CDR3 protein: CASSPPALSNSPLHF. In DNA, the CDR3 is TGTGCCAGCTCCCCCCCAGCGTTATCTAATTCACCCCTCCACTTT.

This clone was counted between two and nine times. In DNA form, the CDR3 reads TGCGCCAGCAGCTTGGTGGGACTAGCGAGATACTACGAGCAGTACTTC. The encoded protein is CASSLVGLARYYEQYF. The V call is TRBV5-1, the J call TRBJ2-7, with 10 bases that match TRBD2. The CDR3 sequence is 16 residues long. CDR1 is SGHRS, CDR2 YFSETQ, per germline. Germline trimming cut 0 bases from V and 3 bases from J; bases unmatched to any gene: 6.

The V gene is TRBV7-8, the J gene TRBJ2-1; the D is unclear. The CDR3 has 16 residues. The germline CDR1 and CDR2 sequences are SGHVS and FQNEAQ. V was cut by 7 bases and J by 0 bases, with 16 bases left in between. The CDR3 sequence: CASTSRPVSSYNEQFF. The CDR3 DNA reads as TGTGCCAGCACCTCTAGGCCGGTTAGCTCCTACAATGAGCAGTTCTTC.

This chain links TRBV4-1 with TRBJ1-5; D ambiguous. V lost 3 bases and J lost 0, with 9 bases in between. The germline V gene has CDR1 MGHRA and CDR2 YSYEKL. The CDR3 contains 15 residues. In DNA form, the CDR3 reads TGCGCCAGCAGCCAGGAGTTTTATAGCAATCAGCCCCAGCATTTT. It is translated as CASSQEFYSNQPQHF.

V is TRBV19 and J is TRBJ1-2, with 7 bases lining up with TRBD1. CDR3 length equals 15 residues. CDR1 and CDR2 from the germline V gene are LNHDA and SQIVND (reference sequence). Trimming cost V 6 bases and J 0 bases; bases outside gene matches: 7. In DNA, the CDR3 is TGTGCCAGTAGGGGGGACAGTCGCTCTAACTATGGCTACACCTTC. Encoded protein: CASRGDSRSNYGYTF.